The 26 T cell receptor beta chains below come from one sample, sequenced in a study of blood T cells in healthy people across ages. Through a sample-barcoded 5' primer and a J-beta primer mix, a second PCR was run for about 6 to 11 cycles. From the 5' RACE reads, TCRdb called clonotypes with MiXCR, one entry per CDR3 protein. The top ten clones hold around 4% of a sample with 1,500,000 or so distinct CDR3 sequences, approximately 43% of them seen once. Sequenced: blood. Every receptor here comes from a woman younger than 30 in good health.

In this sample, this clonotype turned up a few times. The genes are TRBV5-1 and TRBJ2-2, with D perhaps given as TRBD1 or TRBD2 (5 bases each). This CDR3 comprises 14 residues. CDR1 is SGHRS, CDR2 YFSETQ, per germline. Trimming pared 3 bases from V and 5 bases from J, leaving 11 bases between. The CDR3 nucleotides are TGCGCCAGCAGCTCGGGGACGGTGACCGGGGAGCTGTTTTTT. Amino acids: CASSSGTVTGELFF. Variable domain in full (rest from reference TRBV5-1 and TRBJ2-2): KAGVTQTPRYLIKTRGQQVTLSCSPISGHRSVSWYQQTPGQGLQFLFEYFSETQRNKGNFPGRFSGRQFSNSRSEMNVSTLELGDSALYLCASSSGTVTGELFFGEGSRLTVL.

This chain uses TRBV4-1 with TRBJ1-2, with TRBD1 as a possible D gene (6 bases). V was clipped by 0 bases and J by 4 bases, with 12 bases between them. Per germline, CDR1 MGHRA and CDR2 YSYEKL. The length of the CDR3 is 15 residues. The CDR3 reads CASSQDPTGPYGYTF. In DNA, the CDR3 is TGCGCCAGCAGCCAAGATCCGACAGGACCCTATGGCTACACCTTC.

The chain has TRBV6-6 and TRBJ2-7; the match to TRBD1 covers 7 bases. Germline trimming cut 5 bases from V and 6 bases from J; bases unmatched to any gene: 10. The CDR3 is 14 residues long. CDR1 is MNHNY, CDR2 SVGAGI, per germline (reference sequence). CDR3 protein: CASSGGQQGSEQYF. CDR3 DNA: TGTGCCAGCAGTGGGGGACAGCAGGGGAGCGAGCAGTACTTC.

V gene TRBV5-1 combines with J gene TRBJ2-6, with 8 bases matching TRBD1. The CDR3 runs 17 residues. V dropped 3 bases and J dropped 0; count of bases not matched to a gene: 5. Per germline, CDR1 SGHRS and CDR2 YFSETQ. The CDR3 nucleotides read TGCGCCAGCAGCTCCGGGACAGGTGACTCTGGGGCCAACGTCCTGACTTTC. This codes for CASSSGTGDSGANVLTF.

The chain joins TRBV7-2 to TRBJ1-1; the match to TRBD1 covers 7 bases. CDR1 and CDR2 (germline): SGHTA, FQGNSA. V dropped 3 bases and J dropped 11; count of bases not matched to a gene: 9. The CDR3 length is 13 residues. The CDR3 coding sequence is TGTGCCAGCAGCTTCGCAGGGGGGATCGAGGCTTTCTTT. This translates into CASSFAGGIEAFF.

J is TRBJ2-5 and V is TRBV14, with D unclear. Between the trimmed V and J ends, which lost 0 bases and 1 base, there was a span of 6 bases. CDR3 length: 14 residues. The germline V gene encodes CDR1 SGHDN and CDR2 FVKESK. CDR3 bases: TGTGCCAGCAGCCAAGAGATCGCCCAAGAGACCCAGTACTTC. This sequence encodes CASSQEIAQETQYF.

The chain couples TRBV7-2 to TRBJ1-6, with a tentative D call TRBD1 (5 bases). V shed 1 base and J shed 7 bases, with 11 bases lying between them. The CDR3 totals 15 residues. Germline V gene data show CDR1 as SGHTA and CDR2 as FQGNSA. The CDR3: CASSLEGRANSPLHF. The CDR3 DNA reads TGTGCCAGCAGCTTAGAGGGCAGGGCGAATTCACCCCTCCACTTT.

Of note for this clonotype: Being one base from a much bigger clone, this may be a read error. V usage is TRBV7-2 and J usage is TRBJ1-2, with D perhaps TRBD1 (5 bases). The germline CDR1 and CDR2 sequences are SGHTA and FQGNSA. The CDR3 sequence is 16 residues long. The V end lost 5 bases, the J end lost 7 bases, and 23 bases lay between the germline ends. The CDR3 spells CASSSPPGTFYFGYTF. The CDR3, as DNA: TGTGCCAGCAGCAGCCCCCCGGGGACGTTCTATTTTGGCTACACCTTC.

V usage is TRBV14 and J usage is TRBJ2-1, with 10 bases lining up with TRBD2. CDR3 length: 16 residues. After removal of 1 base from V and 5 bases from J, the junction contained 5 bases not matched to a gene. Germline V gene lookup returns CDR1 SGHDN and CDR2 FVKESK. CDR3 DNA: TGTGCCAGCAGCCAAGTCGGACTAGCGGTTAACAATGAGCAGTTCTTC. Protein product: CASSQVGLAVNNEQFF.

This sequence joins TRBV20-1 and TRBJ2-1, with 7 bases aligning to TRBD1. Germline values: CDR1 DFQATT, CDR2 SNEGSKA (reference sequence). The CDR3 runs to 11 residues. CDR3 in DNA: TGCAGGGCTGTGACAGGGTACGAGCAGTTCTTC. Its protein product is CRAVTGYEQFF.

The chain links TRBV28 to TRBJ2-5; 7 bases are a match to TRBD1. The DNA end is more similar to TRBJ2-7, so the J call may be wrong. In germline, CDR1 is MDHEN, CDR2 SYDVKM. The CDR3 is 14 amino acids. The chain's CDR3 is CASHLRQGNYEQYF. As DNA, the CDR3 is TGTGCCAGCCACCTCAGACAGGGTAACTACGAGCAGTACTTC.

This clonotype was observed a handful of times. The gene calls are TRBV7-2 and TRBJ2-6; no firm D call. The germline gives CDR1 SGHTA, CDR2 FQGNSA. CDR3 length equals 15 residues. Trimming left V 5 bases short and J 0 bases short, with 8 bases between. The CDR3 nucleotides read TGTGCCAGCAGCCTTTCGACCTCTGGGGCCAACGTCCTGACTTTC. Amino acid sequence: CASSLSTSGANVLTF.

This clonotype came up a few times. The chain recombines TRBV24-1 with TRBJ2-2; unclear D gene. Germline CDR1 and CDR2: KGHDR and SFDVKD. This CDR3 has 14 residues. The V end lost 5 bases, the J end lost 5 bases, and 11 bases lay between the germline ends. CDR3 amino acids: CATSAPEETGELFF. The CDR3 DNA reads as TGTGCCACCAGTGCCCCTGAGGAGACCGGGGAGCTGTTTTTT.

This clonotype was counted once. The V gene is TRBV7-9, the J gene TRBJ2-5; 13 bases are shared with TRBD2. V lost 3 bases, J lost 11 bases, and 9 bases stayed unmatched. The germline V gene encodes CDR1 SEHNR and CDR2 FQNEAQ (reference sequence). The CDR3 covers 15 residues. In nucleotides, the CDR3 is TGTGCCAGCAGCTTGACTAGCGGGGGGCCTAATGAGCAGTACTTC. This sequence encodes CASSLTSGGPNEQYF.

The chain carries TRBV19 and TRBJ2-1, with D perhaps TRBD1 (5 bases). Germline V lookup: CDR1 LNHDA, CDR2 SQIVND (reference sequence). The CDR3 is made up of 12 amino acids. Trimming shortened V by 1 base and J by 9 bases, and 7 bases separated the two germline ends. CDR3: CASSIGGSEQFF. Written as DNA, the CDR3 is TGTGCCAGTAGTATAGGGGGCAGTGAGCAGTTCTTC.

The CDR3 here is CASTNGRGLAVGELFF. The CDR3 DNA reads TGTGCCAGCACCAACGGCAGGGGACTAGCGGTTGGGGAGCTGTTTTTT. V gene TRBV7-8 combines with J gene TRBJ2-2, with 11 bases fitting TRBD2. The germline V gene encodes CDR1 SGHVS and CDR2 FQNEAQ. The V segment lost 7 bases and the J segment 8 bases; nucleotides outside the gene matches: 12. The CDR3 covers 16 residues.

This chain uses TRBV6-5 with TRBJ1-6, with D unresolved. Trimming removed 0 bases at V and 3 bases at J, with 18 bases between. Per germline, CDR1 MNHEY and CDR2 SVGAGI. This CDR3 spans 19 amino acids. The CDR3 reads CASSYSTRSEVYYNSPLHF. In DNA form, the CDR3 reads TGTGCCAGCAGTTACTCGACTAGGTCGGAGGTTTACTATAATTCACCCCTCCACTTT.

This clonotype was seen a few times. This chain links TRBV5-1 with TRBJ1-1, with a tentative D call TRBD1 (6 bases). Germline V gives CDR1 SGHRS, CDR2 YFSETQ. This CDR3 spans 16 amino acids. V lost 4 bases, J lost 1 base, and 17 bases lay in between. The CDR3 nucleotides read TGCGCCAGCAGCACCCTGGGGGGGGCCTCGAACACTGAAGCTTTCTTT. It codes for CASSTLGGASNTEAFF.

This clonotype was recorded a few times. V is TRBV7-9 and J is TRBJ1-4; 10 positions match TRBD1. CDR3 size: 14 residues. V trimming: 1 base; J trimming: 11 bases; junction bases outside the gene matches: 4. CDR1 SEHNR and CDR2 FQNEAQ come from the germline V gene (reference sequence). CDR3 residues: CASSLGQGASKLFF. In DNA, the CDR3 is TGTGCCAGCAGCTTAGGACAGGGGGCAAGTAAACTGTTTTTT.

This clonotype was found once. The V gene is TRBV20-1, the J gene TRBJ1-5; D is unclear. The CDR3 length is 13 residues. The ends were cut back, 1 base at V and 11 bases at J, with 15 bases in the middle. Germline V lookup: CDR1 DFQATT, CDR2 SNEGSKA (reference sequence). Written as DNA, the CDR3 is TGCAGTGCTAGAGTTCCAGGACTGGTGTCCCAGCATTTT. Translating it yields CSARVPGLVSQHF.

V is TRBV12-3 or TRBV12-4 and J is TRBJ2-3; 9 positions agree with TRBD1. V lost 5 bases, J lost 2 bases, and 8 bases stayed unmatched. CDR3 length: 16 residues. CDR3 loop: CASSKPGQGPTDTQYF. DNA for the CDR3: TGTGCCAGCAGTAAACCGGGACAGGGACCCACAGATACGCAGTATTTT.

The table lists this clonotype with a few counts. The V and J genes are TRBV7-9 and TRBJ2-3, with 7 bases aligning to TRBD1. This CDR3 comprises 15 residues. With V trimmed by 5 bases and J by 0 bases, 5 bases remained unmatched. In germline, CDR1 is SEHNR, CDR2 FQNEAQ (reference sequence). CDR3 amino acids: CASSPGGSSTDTQYF. In DNA form, the CDR3 reads TGTGCCAGCAGCCCAGGGGGTAGTAGCACAGATACGCAGTATTTT.

This chain connects TRBV6-2 or TRBV6-3 to TRBJ2-2; D not resolved. V lost 7 bases and J lost 0, with 12 bases in between. CDR1 MNHEY and CDR2 SVGEGT come from the germline V gene. The CDR3 extends over 15 amino acids. The CDR3 region is CASTARPTNTGELFF. In DNA form, the CDR3 reads TGTGCCAGCACCGCCCGACCTACGAACACCGGGGAGCTGTTTTTT.

This chain connects TRBV4-1 to TRBJ2-1, with 7 bases that match TRBD2. The V gene's germline CDR1 is MGHRA and CDR2 YSYEKL. The CDR3 extends over 15 amino acids. The V and J ends lost 1 base and 10 bases, in that order; junction bases with no gene match: 10. In nucleotides, the CDR3 is TGCGCCAGCAGCCAAGGACGGGGGGACCCTTACGAGCAGTTCTTC. Protein: CASSQGRGDPYEQFF.

The rearrangement uses TRBV6-6 and TRBJ1-5; D possibly corresponds to TRBD1 (6 bases). The germline CDR1 and CDR2 sequences are MNHNY and SVGAGI (reference sequence). Deletions cut 7 bases from V and 7 bases from J, with 20 bases between. The length of the CDR3 is 15 residues. The CDR3 here is CASILSQGKRQPQHF. CDR3 DNA: TGTGCCAGCATCCTCTCTCAGGGGAAGCGACAGCCCCAGCATTTT.

The chain joins TRBV7-2 to TRBJ2-1, with D perhaps assigned TRBD1 or TRBD2 (5 bases each). The CDR3 is made up of 16 amino acids. V lost 4 bases and J 2 bases, leaving 15 bases between the germline ends. Germline V gene data show CDR1 as SGHTA and CDR2 as FQGNSA. CDR3: CASSSGPPNAYNEQFF. The CDR3 DNA reads TGTGCCAGCAGCTCGGGACCACCAAACGCCTACAATGAGCAGTTCTTC.